This TCR beta chain was profiled in a study of CD8+ T cells in alopecia areata. Findings and limits, study-wide: One nonresponder leaves baseline CD8+ expansion's link to response uncertain. It was lesional scalp, especially alopecia totalis/universalis, that showed higher clonality than normal scalp. In scalp and blood, many expanded lesional clones persisted during tofacitinib.

This CDR3 spans 12 amino acids. V lost 6 bases and J 5 bases, leaving 13 bases between the germline ends. In germline, CDR1 is SQVTM, CDR2 ANQGSEA. The sample's treatment: oral pan-JAK inhibitor, 5-10 mg twice daily. Cell sorting was applied to PBMCs, and CD4+ and CD8+ T cells were collected. In regard to this clone: The antigen is unknown.

Investigators isolated RNA and reverse transcribed it into cDNA to act as the sequencing template. Produced via immunoSEQ multiplex PCR; TCRdb's table is partial and in-frame only. The data show around 300,000 clones, roughly 60% seen once. Material: CD4+ T cells sorted from blood, obtained at week 52, from a patient treated with tofacitinib. This TCR was sampled from a human donor with alopecia areata. V usage is TRBV29-1 and J usage is TRBJ2-5; D is possibly TRBD2 (5 bases). Here the CDR3 reads CSVRPTGETQYF. The CDR3 coding sequence is TGCAGCGTCCGACCGACGGGGGAGACCCAGTACTTC.